Listed below are T cell receptor beta chains from one sample, sequenced in a study of shared clonotypes between healthy human individuals. The protocol was immunoSEQ multiplex PCR, while the TCRdb copy is restricted to in-frame clones and leaves out a portion. The data show around 990,000 clones, around 77% seen once. The source material was memory CD4+ T cells from PBMCs. Receptor source: a man between 18 and 35 years old in good health. Some clones in this sample may be carry-over from other donors' samples. The CDR3 runs from the conserved cysteine through the conserved F or W. The D gene is left open where the match is weak. Clone size, where shown, is once, few, many, or a class for clones that have expanded.

v_call	j_call	clone_size	d_call	cdr3_nt	cdr3_aa
TRBV30	TRBJ1-1	few	NA	TGTGCCTGGAGTGTACTGCAGGGCCAGACGGCTTTCTTT	CAWSVLQGQTAFF
TRBV7-2	TRBJ2-1	NA	NA	TGTGCCAGCAGCTTCGGGCGAGCGGCCTCCTACAATGAGCAGTTCTTC	CASSFGRAASYNEQFF
TRBV28	TRBJ2-7	NA	TRBD1	TGTGCCAGCAGTTTCCCTAGGGGGCTATACGAGCAGTACTTC	CASSFPRGLYEQYF
TRBV4-1	TRBJ2-2	NA	NA	TGCGCCAGCAGCCCGGACGGCATAACCACCGGGGAGCTGTTTTTT	CASSPDGITTGELFF
TRBV13	TRBJ1-1	NA	NA	TGTGCCAGCAGCATCGACAGAGACACTGAAGCTTTCTTT	CASSIDRDTEAFF
TRBV14	TRBJ2-2	NA	NA	TGTGCCAGCAGCCAGAGGCAGGGGCTACCCCCCTACACCGGGGAGCTGTTTTTT	CASSQRQGLPPYTGELFF
TRBV18	TRBJ2-1	NA	TRBD2	TGTGCCAGCTCACCACCAAGCGGGAGATCCTACAATGAGCAGTTCTTC	CASSPPSGRSYNEQFF
TRBV9	TRBJ1-2	few	NA	TGTGCCAGCAGCGAGCGGATCAAAGACTATGGCTACACCTTC	CASSERIKDYGYTF
TRBV13	TRBJ2-1	once	NA	TGTGCCAGCAGCTTAGGCCTATGGCACGAGCAGTTCTTC	CASSLGLWHEQFF
TRBV28	TRBJ1-1	few	NA	TGTGCCAGCAGCCTCGCCCAGCAGTACACTGAAGCTTTCTTT	CASSLAQQYTEAFF
TRBV4-1	TRBJ2-7	NA	NA	TGCGCCAGCAGCTTGTTACATGGACAGAACTCCTACGAGCAGTACTTC	CASSLLHGQNSYEQYF
TRBV19	TRBJ2-7	NA	NA	TGTGCCAGTAAAGGCTGGCACGAGCAGTACTTC	CASKGWHEQYF
TRBV18	TRBJ2-1	NA	NA	TGTGCCAGCTCACCATTTGCGGACCGGGACAATGAGCAGTTCTTC	CASSPFADRDNEQFF
TRBV4-2	TRBJ2-2	once	TRBD1	TGTGCCAGCAGCCGGGGTAAGGGACAGGGAGTTCCTGACACCGGGGAGCTGTTTTTT	CASSRGKGQGVPDTGELFF
TRBV5-1	TRBJ2-2	NA	NA	TGCGCCAGCAGCTTGAGAGGCGGCGCGGGGTCCGGGGAGCTGTTTTTT	CASSLRGGAGSGELFF
TRBV7-3	TRBJ2-5	NA	NA	TGTGCCAGCAGCGGGACCGGGACGGCCGGAGAGACCCAGTACTTC	CASSGTGTAGETQYF
TRBV5-1	TRBJ2-7	NA	NA	TGCGCCAGCAGGCCATCCCTGGGAAGCTCCTACGAGCAGTACTTC	CASRPSLGSSYEQYF
TRBV6-6	TRBJ2-7	once	NA	TGTGCCAGCATGAGGCAGTACGAGCAGTACTTC	CASMRQYEQYF
TRBV29-1	TRBJ2-1	NA	TRBD1	TGCAGCGTCCAGGGACAGGGGGCTAATGAGCAGTTCTTC	CSVQGQGANEQFF
TRBV19	TRBJ1-4	NA	NA	TGTGCCAGTAGTATGGCGACAGGAACTAATGAAAAACTGTTTTTT	CASSMATGTNEKLFF